The present entry profiles one TCR beta chain with its context. This record belongs to a study of blood T cell repertoires in COVID-19. V gave up 0 bases and J gave up 4 bases, with 7 bases separating them. CDR3 length equals 13 residues. The V gene's germline CDR1 is MNHEY and CDR2 SMNVEV (reference sequence). Some clones are missing from TCRdb's copy, which holds only in-frame ones; the method was immunoSEQ multiplex PCR. The sample holds 200,000 or so clones; 60% to 85% are singletons and the top ten take around 16%. The clonotype originates from a man in his 60s with active or convalescent COVID-19. The sample was peripheral blood. The rearrangement uses TRBV27 and TRBJ2-7; D remains unclear. The CDR3 DNA sequence: TGTGCCAGCAGTTTATCCAGGCCTTACGAGCAGTACTTC. This translates into CASSLSRPYEQYF.